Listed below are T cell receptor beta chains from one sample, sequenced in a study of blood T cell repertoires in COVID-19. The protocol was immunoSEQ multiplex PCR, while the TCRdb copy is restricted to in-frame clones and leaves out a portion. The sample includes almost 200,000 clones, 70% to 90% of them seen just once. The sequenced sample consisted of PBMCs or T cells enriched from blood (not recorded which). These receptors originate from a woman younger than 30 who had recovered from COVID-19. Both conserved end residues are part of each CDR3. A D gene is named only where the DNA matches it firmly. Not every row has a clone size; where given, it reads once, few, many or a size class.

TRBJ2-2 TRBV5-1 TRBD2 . CASSPQPLAGVTNTGELFF TGCGCCAGCAGCCCGCAACCACTAGCGGGGGTTACCAACACCGGGGAGCTGTTTTTT
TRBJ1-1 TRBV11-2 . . CASSLDRTEAFF TGTGCCAGCAGCTTAGACAGGACTGAAGCTTTCTTT
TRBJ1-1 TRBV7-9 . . CASSPSGERAFF TGTGCCAGCAGCCCCTCGGGGGAGAGGGCTTTCTTT
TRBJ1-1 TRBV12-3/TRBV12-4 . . CASNRGPKTEAFF TGTGCCAGCAACCGAGGGCCCAAAACTGAAGCTTTCTTT
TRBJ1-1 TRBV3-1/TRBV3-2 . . CASTTENTEAFF TGTGCCAGCACCACAGAGAACACTGAAGCTTTCTTT
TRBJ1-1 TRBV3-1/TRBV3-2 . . CASSRSTGEAFF TGTGCCAGCAGTCGTTCAACAGGGGAAGCTTTCTTT
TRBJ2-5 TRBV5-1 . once CASSLEAAQGAQYF TGCGCCAGCAGCTTGGAGGCAGCCCAAGGGGCCCAGTACTTC
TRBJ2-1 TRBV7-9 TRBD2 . CASSERVRGGGNEQFF TGTGCCAGCAGCGAAAGGGTGCGGGGCGGGGGCAATGAGCAGTTCTTC
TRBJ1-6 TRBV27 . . CASSLNRVGGNSPLHF TGTGCCAGCAGTTTAAACAGGGTTGGGGGTAATTCACCCCTCCACTTT
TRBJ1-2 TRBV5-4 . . CASSPNGGNYGYTF TGTGCCAGCAGCCCCAATGGGGGGAACTATGGCTACACCTTC
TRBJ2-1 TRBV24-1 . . CATSGYYNEQFF TGTGCCACCAGTGGCTACTACAATGAGCAGTTCTTC
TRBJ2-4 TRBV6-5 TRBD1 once CASSPNSGGRNIQYF TGTGCCAGCAGTCCAAACTCAGGGGGAAGAAACATTCAGTACTTC
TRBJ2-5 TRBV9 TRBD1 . CASSVTDRGQETQYF TGTGCCAGCAGCGTTACCGACAGGGGTCAAGAGACCCAGTACTTC
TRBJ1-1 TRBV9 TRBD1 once CASSETGGFFEEAFF TGTGCCAGCAGCGAAACAGGGGGCTTTTTTGAGGAAGCTTTCTTT
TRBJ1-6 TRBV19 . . CASSSGRGTGALHF TGTGCCAGTAGTAGTGGCAGGGGCACCGGAGCCCTCCACTTT
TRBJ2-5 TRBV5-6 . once CASSLQFQETQYF TGTGCCAGCAGCTTGCAATTTCAAGAGACCCAGTACTTC
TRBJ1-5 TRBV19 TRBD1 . CASSTNRQGIQPQHF TGTGCCAGTAGTACAAATCGACAGGGGATTCAGCCCCAGCATTTT
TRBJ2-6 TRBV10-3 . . CAISGDGGAGANVLTF TGTGCCATCAGTGGGGACGGGGGAGCTGGGGCCAACGTCCTGACTTTC
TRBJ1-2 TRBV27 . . CASSSPEVPRAYTF TGTGCCAGCAGTTCCCCCGAAGTTCCCAGGGCCTACACCTTC
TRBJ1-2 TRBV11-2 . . CASSSVQGHREGYTF TGTGCCAGCAGCTCTGTTCAGGGCCACAGGGAGGGCTACACCTTC